This T cell receptor (beta chain) originates from a study of blood T cell repertoires in COVID-19. TCRdb's copy holds only in-frame clones and misses some; the assay was immunoSEQ multiplex PCR. The sample includes approximately 90,000 clones, 65% to 90% of them seen just once. In this sample, this clone turned up once. Material: peripheral blood. The sequence was collected from a man aged 55-75 years with acute or convalescent COVID-19.

In nucleotides, the CDR3 is TGCAGTGCTAGTGGGGGACAGGGAATGAACTATGGCTACACCTTC. Residues: CSASGGQGMNYGYTF. This chain joins TRBV20-1 and TRBJ1-2; 9 nucleotides align to TRBD1. CDR1 is DFQATT and CDR2 is SNEGSKA in the germline V gene (reference sequence). The CDR3 length is 15 residues. The V gene end was trimmed by 3 bases and the J gene end by 2 bases; junction bases not matched to a gene: 7.